These 20 T cell receptor beta chains share one sample of origin, sequenced in a study of glioma-infiltrating T cells. Using RNA template, CDR3s of TCR alpha and beta were amplified with iRepertoire arm-PCR. Using its own MiXCR run on the multiplex PCR reads, TCRdb lists one record per CDR3 protein. The sample records 100,000 to 150,000 distinct CDR3 sequences, around 25% being singletons. The source material was glioma tissue, nonneoplastic brain tissue, or PBMCs (not recorded which). Receptor source: a human donor with low-grade glioma or glioblastoma, undergoing nonglioma brain surgery, or in good health (not recorded which).

The rearrangement joins TRBV7-2 to TRBJ2-7; D uncertain. The ends were cut back, 2 bases at V and 0 bases at J, with 8 bases in the middle. Germline CDR1 reads SGHTA; CDR2 reads FQGNSA. This CDR3 region has 14 residues. The CDR3 DNA sequence: TGTGCCAGCAGCTTATCCCCGGCCTCCTACGAGCAGTACGTC. Translated: CASSLSPASYEQYV.

There are many counts of this clonotype. The V gene is TRBV6-1, the J gene TRBJ2-2; 9 bases fit TRBD1. Germline CDR1 is MNHNS and CDR2 is SASEGT. The J segment lost 1 base and the V segment lost 6 bases, leaving 3 bases of the junction unmatched. This CDR3 is built from 15 residues. The CDR3 coding sequence is TGTGCCAGCAGCCGGACAGGGGTGAACACCGGGGAGCTGTTTTTT. Protein: CASSRTGVNTGELFF.

This clonotype has ten or more counts. The chain links TRBV29-1 to TRBJ1-1; D gene ambiguous. Germline V CDR1 and CDR2: SQVTM, ANQGSEA. The CDR3 totals 13 residues. The ends were cut back, 6 bases at V and 6 bases at J, with 17 bases in the middle. In DNA form, the CDR3 reads TGCAGCGTCCCATCGGAGACAAAGGCTGAAGCTTTCTTT. Its translation: CSVPSETKAEAFF.

The chain employs TRBV15 and TRBJ1-4; 9 bases are a match to TRBD1. In germline, CDR1 is LNHNV, CDR2 YYDKDF (reference sequence). The V segment lost 3 bases and the J segment 7 bases; nucleotides outside the gene matches: 12. This CDR3 is built from 17 residues. The CDR3: CATSSLQGGQGIEKLFF. Here the CDR3 DNA reads TGTGCCACCAGCAGCCTACAGGGGGGACAGGGTATTGAAAAACTGTTTTTT.

The chain couples TRBV20-1 to TRBJ2-1; TRBD1 matches at 10 bases. CDR1 is DFQATT and CDR2 is SNEGSKA in the germline V gene (reference sequence). The length of the CDR3 is 14 residues. The CDR3 loop is CSVDLGTGANEQFF. The CDR3 DNA sequence: TGCAGCGTTGATCTGGGGACAGGGGCAAATGAGCAGTTCTTC.

With regard to this clonotype: One end of the junction varies from germline; a read error may be responsible. The genes are TRBV30 and TRBJ1-1; 9 bases match TRBD1. The CDR3 has 16 amino acids. CDR1 is GTSNPN, CDR2 SVGIG, per germline (reference sequence). In DNA, the CDR3 is TGTGCATGGAGTGTGGTTACAGGGGGCTGGGACACTGAAGCTTTCTTT. This translates into CAWSVVTGGWDTEAFF.

This clonotype was detected a few times. The CDR3 sequence is CSGNSGLKNGYTF. CDR3 in DNA: TGCAGTGGTAACAGTGGACTAAAGAATGGCTACACCTTC. This chain connects TRBV20-1 to TRBJ1-2; D not certain. The CDR3 totals 13 residues. Per the germline V gene, CDR1 is DFQATT and CDR2 is SNEGSKA (reference sequence). The ends were cut back, 7 bases at V and 6 bases at J, with 18 bases in the middle.

This clonotype has at least ten counts. For the CDR3, the DNA is TGTGCCAGCAGCTCCGGACTAGCGGGGGACTACGAGCAGTACGTC. Translating it yields CASSSGLAGDYEQYV. V gene TRBV7-9 combines with J gene TRBJ2-7; 13 bases are a match to TRBD2. The germline gives CDR1 SEHNR, CDR2 FQNEAQ (reference sequence). CDR3 length: 15 residues. After removal of 4 bases from V and 3 bases from J, the junction contained 3 bases not matched to a gene.

This clonotype was observed a few times. The chain is built from TRBV28 and TRBJ1-4, with TRBD1 as a possible D gene (6 bases). This CDR3 spans 12 amino acids. Germline values: CDR1 MDHEN, CDR2 SYDVKM. V was pared by 7 bases and J by 8 bases, with 11 bases between. CDR3 bases: TGTGCCAGCACCCTCAGGGGCGAAAAACTGTTTTTT. It yields the protein CASTLRGEKLFF.

As concerns this clonotype: A much larger clone lies one base from this, so it may be a read error. The V and J genes are TRBV6-6 and TRBJ1-1; D is possibly TRBD1 (5 bases). Germline V gene data show CDR1 as MNHNY and CDR2 as SVGAGI (reference sequence). The CDR3 has 13 residues. In DNA form, the CDR3 reads TGTGCCAGCAGTTACTCCCTCAGGGAGGGAGCTTTGTTT. This translates into CASSYSLREGALF.

The chain uses TRBV10-3 and TRBJ2-3, with D perhaps TRBD1 (5 bases). The germline CDR1 and CDR2 sequences are ENHRY and SYGVKD. The CDR3 is made up of 14 amino acids. V lost 4 bases and J 2 bases, leaving 10 bases between the germline ends. The CDR3 reads CAISVGLYTDTQYF. The CDR3 DNA reads as TGTGCCATCAGTGTGGGGCTGTACACAGATACGCAGTATTTT.

Concerning this clonotype itself: This could be a read error, since a much larger clone is one nucleotide away. This rearrangement joins TRBV20-1 to TRBJ2-1; D remains ambiguous. The CDR3 consists of 12 residues. Germline V gene sequence: CDR1 DFQATT, CDR2 SNEGSKA (reference sequence). CDR3 in amino acids: CNARDWNNEQFF. The CDR3 DNA follows: TGCAATGCTAGAGATTGGAACAATGAGCAGTTCTTC.

This chain connects TRBV6-1 to TRBJ2-7; D unclear. CDR3 length: 12 residues. V was trimmed by 3 bases and J by 7 bases, leaving 10 bases between them. Germline V gene sequence: CDR1 MNHNS, CDR2 SASEGT. CDR3 region: CASSDPLSEQYV. The CDR3, as DNA: TGTGCCAGCAGTGACCCCCTGTCTGAGCAGTACGTC.

The chain employs TRBV12-3 or TRBV12-4 and TRBJ2-1; a possible D gene is TRBD2 (6 bases). V gave up 6 bases and J gave up 2 bases, with 14 bases separating them. The CDR3 has 15 amino acids. The CDR3 loop reads CASSPGTVAYNEQFF. The CDR3 DNA follows: TGTGCCAGCAGCCCAGGGACTGTCGCCTACAATGAGCAGTTCTTC.

This clonotype was recorded a few times. This chain connects TRBV24-1 to TRBJ2-5, with D possibly matching TRBD2 (5 bases). Trimming shortened V by 3 bases and J by 5 bases, and 9 bases separated the two germline ends. CDR3 length: 13 amino acids. Germline CDR1 reads KGHDR; CDR2 reads SFDVKD. The CDR3 region has the DNA TGTGCCACCAGTGATGGGAGTTCGGAGACCCAGTACTTC. Translated: CATSDGSSETQYF.

As DNA, the CDR3 is TGTGCCACCGGACAGGGGTCCAGCTCCTACGAGCAGTACGTC. This gives the protein CATGQGSSSYEQYV. The J gene is TRBJ2-7, the V gene TRBV15; TRBD1 matches at 9 bases. Germline V gene data show CDR1 as LNHNV and CDR2 as YYDKDF (reference sequence). V lost 8 bases and J lost 0; bases outside the gene matches: 5. CDR3 length: 14 amino acids.

The chain uses TRBV24-1 and TRBJ2-2; TRBD1 matches at 7 bases. CDR1 and CDR2 from the germline V gene are KGHDR and SFDVKD. V dropped 9 bases and J dropped 2; count of bases not matched to a gene: 11. This CDR3 comprises 16 residues. This CDR3 is CATQNTGEGNTGELFF. CDR3 DNA sequence: TGTGCCACCCAAAACACAGGGGAAGGAAACACCGGGGAGCTGTTTTTT.

The rearrangement uses TRBV5-4 and TRBJ2-1; 7 bases are shared with TRBD2. The CDR3 totals 15 residues. The V gene end was trimmed by 0 bases and the J gene end by 3 bases; junction bases not matched to a gene: 3. The germline V gene has CDR1 SGHNT and CDR2 YYREEE (reference sequence). Here the CDR3 reads CASSLGGGGYNEQFF. In nucleotides, the CDR3 is TGTGCCAGCAGCTTGGGGGGGGGAGGCTACAATGAGCAGTTCTTC.

This clonotype was counted at least ten times. The V and J genes are TRBV7-2 and TRBJ2-5, with D maybe TRBD1 (5 bases). Germline V gene sequence: CDR1 SGHTA, CDR2 FQGNSA. V was trimmed by 0 bases and J by 2 bases, leaving 7 bases between them. The CDR3 consists of 14 residues. CDR3 region: CASSLAGVQETQYF. In DNA form, the CDR3 reads TGTGCCAGCAGCTTAGCAGGGGTTCAAGAGACCCAGTACTTC.

This chain uses TRBV7-2 with TRBJ1-5; 9 bases map to TRBD1. After removal of 5 bases from V and 7 bases from J, the junction contained 9 bases not matched to a gene. The germline V gene encodes CDR1 SGHTA and CDR2 FQGNSA. The CDR3 runs 15 residues. The CDR3 DNA is TGTGCCAGCAGCCGATACAGGGGGCGCGAGCAGCCCCAGCATTTT. Protein product: CASSRYRGREQPQHF. Filled out from reference TRBV7-2 and TRBJ1-5, the complete variable domain reads GAGVSQSPSNKVTEKGKDVELRCDPISGHTALYWYRQSLGQGLEFLIYFQGNSAPDKSGLPSDRFSAERTGGSVSTLTIQRTQQEDSAVYLCASSRYRGREQPQHFGDGTRLSIL.